Each of the 28 T cell receptor beta chains below was sequenced from the same sample in a study of blood T cell repertoires in COVID-19. TCRdb keeps only in-frame clones here, not all; method: immunoSEQ multiplex PCR. The sample yields 200,000 to 250,000 clones, more than 75% seen once. Sequencing input: peripheral blood. These receptors were collected from a woman older than 75 with COVID-19, enrolled during active disease.

This chain joins TRBV29-1 and TRBJ1-1; 8 bases align to TRBD1. The CDR3 covers 14 residues. With V trimmed by 5 bases and J by 0 bases, 5 bases remained unmatched. Germline lookup yields CDR1 SQVTM and CDR2 ANQGSEA. As DNA, the CDR3 is TGCAGCGTTTTGGACAGGGCTATGAACACTGAAGCTTTCTTT. This translates into CSVLDRAMNTEAFF.

The V and J genes are TRBV5-1 and TRBJ2-7, with 7 bases lining up with TRBD2. Germline lookup yields CDR1 SGHRS and CDR2 YFSETQ. The junction had 8 bases not matched to a gene; V was cut back by 1 base and J by 7 bases. CDR3 length: 14 amino acids. CDR3 DNA sequence: TGCGCCAGCAGCTTGATCGGGGGGTTGGGGGAGCAGTACTTC. Translating gives CASSLIGGLGEQYF.

The chain has TRBV5-6 and TRBJ1-2, with a weak D call TRBD1 (5 bases). Germline V lookup: CDR1 SGHDT, CDR2 YYEEEE. There are 13 residues in the CDR3. Trimming cost V 3 bases and J 1 base, with 7 bases left between them. The CDR3 DNA reads as TGTGCCAGCAGCTCCGGACATAACTATGGCTACACCTTC. The encoded protein is CASSSGHNYGYTF.

This clone came up once. This chain uses TRBV3-1 (or the pseudogene TRBV3-2) with TRBJ1-1, with D possibly TRBD1 on 6 matching bases. V gave up 0 bases and J gave up 1 base, with 9 bases separating them. The CDR3 is made up of 15 amino acids. The germline gives CDR1 LGHDT, CDR2 YNNKEL (reference sequence). The CDR3 protein is CASSQEGGGNTEAFF. The CDR3 DNA reads as TGTGCCAGCAGCCAAGAAGGGGGGGGGAACACTGAAGCTTTCTTT.

The gene calls are TRBV6-5 and TRBJ2-7, with 9 bases matching TRBD1. This CDR3 comprises 15 residues. The trim removed 5 bases at V and 2 bases at J, leaving 7 bases unmatched. CDR1 and CDR2 from the germline V gene are MNHEY and SVGAGI. The CDR3 coding sequence is TGTGCCAGCAGTAAAACAGGGGGCCTTACCTACGAGCAGTACTTC. This sequence encodes CASSKTGGLTYEQYF.

This clone was detected only once. This chain joins TRBV11-2 and TRBJ2-1; TRBD1 agrees at 7 bases. V lost 3 bases and J lost 2; bases outside the gene matches: 4. This CDR3 is 15 amino acids long. Germline loops: CDR1 SGHAT, CDR2 FQNNGV. In DNA form, the CDR3 reads TGTGCCAGCAGCTTTTCAGGGGGTACCTACAATGAGCAGTTCTTC. The encoded protein is CASSFSGGTYNEQFF.

J is TRBJ1-5 and V is TRBV9; 7 bases are a match to TRBD1. The CDR3 totals 16 residues. Germline assignment: CDR1 SGDLS and CDR2 YYNGEE. The ends lost 4 bases at V and 3 bases at J; junction bases unmatched: 10. The CDR3 region is CASSKKVTGPNQPQHF. CDR3 in DNA: TGTGCCAGCAGCAAGAAAGTGACAGGGCCCAATCAGCCCCAGCATTTT.

V and J are TRBV6-5 and TRBJ2-7; D gene ambiguous. This CDR3 is built from 14 residues. Between the trimmed V and J ends, which lost 3 bases and 2 bases, there was a span of 11 bases. Germline values: CDR1 MNHEY, CDR2 SVGAGI. CDR3 in DNA: TGTGCCAGCAGTTATGACGGAGTCACCTACGAGCAGTACTTC. It encodes CASSYDGVTYEQYF.

The rearrangement joins TRBV5-1 to TRBJ1-5, with 7 nucleotides matching TRBD1. V lost 4 bases, J lost 3 bases, and 4 bases stayed unmatched. This CDR3 region has 14 residues. The germline V gene encodes CDR1 SGHRS and CDR2 YFSETQ. Here the CDR3 DNA reads TGCGCCAGCAGCACGGGACAGAACAATCAGCCCCAGCATTTT. Translating it yields CASSTGQNNQPQHF.

The chain combines TRBV2 with TRBJ2-3; 8 bases line up with TRBD1. Trimming removed 10 bases from V and 3 bases from J; junction bases left unmatched: 12. The germline CDR1 and CDR2 sequences are SNHLY and FYNNEI. This CDR3 region has 15 residues. DNA for the CDR3: TGTGCCACCCGAGGGGACAGGCTCCGGACAGATACGCAGTATTTT. Encoded protein: CATRGDRLRTDTQYF.

J is TRBJ1-2 and V is TRBV4-1; the D gene is possibly TRBD1 (5 bases). CDR3 length: 17 residues. Trimming removed 2 bases from V and 7 bases from J, with 23 bases in between. From germline, CDR1 is MGHRA and CDR2 YSYEKL. The DNA of the CDR3 is TGCGCCAGCAGCCAAACCCGCGGACCTTCCACCGGGGGTGGCTACACCTTC. Its translation: CASSQTRGPSTGGGYTF.

The genes are TRBV4-1 and TRBJ2-7; 7 nucleotides line up with TRBD1. J was trimmed by 7 bases and V by 0 bases; bases with no gene match: 15. Germline loops: CDR1 MGHRA, CDR2 YSYEKL. The CDR3 runs 17 residues. CDR3 sequence (DNA): TGCGCCAGCAGCCAAGATCGAGAGTCGAGGACAGGACTTGAGCAGTACTTC. Translating gives CASSQDRESRTGLEQYF.

This rearrangement joins TRBV7-3 to TRBJ1-1, with D uncertain. Trimming pared 4 bases from V and 6 bases from J, leaving 9 bases between. Germline V gene data show CDR1 as SGHTA and CDR2 as FQGTGA. This CDR3 contains 12 residues. The CDR3 loop reads CASSSPGAEAFF. In DNA, the CDR3 is TGTGCCAGCAGCTCCCCCGGGGCTGAAGCTTTCTTT.

This chain joins TRBV24-1 and TRBJ2-2; 7 bases are a match to TRBD2. V shed 9 bases, J shed 1 base, and the junction held 7 bases outside the gene matches. The CDR3 has 15 residues. Germline V gene data show CDR1 as KGHDR and CDR2 as SFDVKD. The CDR3 coding sequence is TGTGCCACCGGGGGGGGTATCGGGAACACCGGGGAGCTGTTTTTT. Protein sequence: CATGGGIGNTGELFF.

The chain links TRBV19 to TRBJ2-1; 8 bases agree with TRBD2. From germline, CDR1 is LNHDA and CDR2 SQIVND (reference sequence). The V segment lost 3 bases and the J segment 2 bases; nucleotides outside the gene matches: 12. The length of the CDR3 is 18 residues. CDR3 DNA: TGTGCCAGTAGTATTAGGGCGGGGGGTAGCGGTACCTACAATGAGCAGTTCTTC. This codes for CASSIRAGGSGTYNEQFF.

The rearrangement joins TRBV5-6 to TRBJ2-5; weak D call: TRBD2 (6 bases). The CDR3 has 13 amino acids. Trimming pared 2 bases from V and 5 bases from J, leaving 10 bases between. The germline V gene has CDR1 SGHDT and CDR2 YYEEEE. As DNA, the CDR3 is TGTGCCAGCAGCTTTGCGGGGTCGGAGACCCAGTACTTC. Protein: CASSFAGSETQYF.

The V gene is TRBV7-3, the J gene TRBJ1-6, with TRBD1 identical over 7 bases. The CDR3 has 15 residues. The ends lost 2 bases at V and 8 bases at J; junction bases unmatched: 6. Germline V lookup: CDR1 SGHTA, CDR2 FQGTGA. The CDR3 reads CASSLEGQRDSPLHF. The CDR3 DNA sequence: TGTGCCAGCAGCTTAGAGGGACAGAGAGATTCACCCCTCCACTTT.

V and J are TRBV5-1 and TRBJ1-5, with 7 nucleotides matching TRBD1. The trim removed 4 bases at V and 5 bases at J, leaving 3 bases unmatched. CDR3 length: 13 residues. Germline V gene data show CDR1 as SGHRS and CDR2 as YFSETQ. CDR3 in DNA: TGCGCCAGCAGCCGAACAGGGGATCAGCCCCAGCATTTT. Translating it yields CASSRTGDQPQHF.

In this sample, this clone turned up once. The rearrangement links TRBV5-1 to TRBJ1-1; possibly TRBD1 for D (5 bases). Trimming removed 4 bases at V and 3 bases at J, with 13 bases between. The germline gives CDR1 SGHRS, CDR2 YFSETQ. The length of the CDR3 is 14 residues. The CDR3 sequence is CASSAGGGDTEAFF. In DNA, the CDR3 is TGCGCCAGCAGCGCCGGCGGGGGAGACACTGAAGCTTTCTTT.

The chain uses TRBV5-1 and TRBJ1-2; 8 nucleotides match TRBD1. This CDR3 has 14 residues. The germline V gene encodes CDR1 SGHRS and CDR2 YFSETQ. V was pared by 4 bases and J by 5 bases, with 7 bases of the junction left unmatched. The CDR3 protein is CASSEGQGSYGYTF. DNA for the CDR3: TGCGCCAGCAGCGAAGGACAGGGAAGTTATGGCTACACCTTC.

The chain links TRBV27 to TRBJ2-5; D not resolved. The V and J ends lost 6 bases and 2 bases respectively, with 13 bases between them. The CDR3 extends over 14 amino acids. Germline V gene data show CDR1 as MNHEY and CDR2 as SMNVEV (reference sequence). Here the CDR3 reads CASRSIGPQETQYF. The CDR3 DNA sequence: TGTGCCAGCAGATCCATTGGGCCTCAAGAGACCCAGTACTTC.

This clone appeared a single time. This chain connects TRBV30 to TRBJ2-2; D not certain. V lost 2 bases, J lost 8 bases, and 9 bases lay in between. The CDR3 contains 12 residues. CDR1 and CDR2 from the germline V gene are GTSNPN and SVGIG (reference sequence). The CDR3 loop reads CAWSRRLGELFF. The CDR3 nucleotides read TGTGCCTGGAGTAGGAGATTAGGGGAGCTGTTTTTT.

The chain couples TRBV5-4 to TRBJ1-2; 7 bases map to TRBD1. The CDR3 is 15 residues long. The V segment lost 3 bases and the J segment 1 base; nucleotides outside the gene matches: 6. Germline lookup yields CDR1 SGHNT and CDR2 YYREEE (reference sequence). The CDR3 sequence: CASSSPGQHNYGYTF. The CDR3 nucleotides read TGTGCCAGCAGCTCTCCGGGACAGCATAACTATGGCTACACCTTC. Full variable domain (missing parts from reference TRBV5-4 and TRBJ1-2): ETGVTQSPTHLIKTRGQQVTLRCSSQSGHNTVSWYQQALGQGPQFIFQYYREEENGRGNFPPRFSGLQFPNYSSELNVNALELDDSALYLCASSSPGQHNYGYTFGSGTRLTVV.

The V and J genes are TRBV30 and TRBJ2-5, with D tentatively TRBD2 (6 bases). This CDR3 is built from 14 residues. Germline CDR1 and CDR2: GTSNPN and SVGIG (reference sequence). V was cut by 0 bases and J by 1 base, with 9 bases left in between. The CDR3 nucleotides read TGTGCCTGGAGTGTCGGGGGACCCCAAGAGACCCAGTACTTC. As protein: CAWSVGGPQETQYF.

This chain uses TRBV5-5 with TRBJ1-5; D gene unclear. The CDR3 is made up of 12 amino acids. Trimming removed 1 base at V and 5 bases at J, with 4 bases between. Germline V gene sequence: CDR1 SGHKS, CDR2 YYEKEE (reference sequence). The CDR3 DNA reads as TGTGCCAGCAGCTTGCGGGATCAGCCCCAGCATTTT. The encoded protein is CASSLRDQPQHF.

The chain has TRBV19 and TRBJ2-5; 9 positions match TRBD1. The V gene's germline CDR1 is LNHDA and CDR2 SQIVND (reference sequence). The CDR3 covers 14 residues. V gave up 4 bases and J gave up 1 base; unmatched junction bases: 1. The CDR3 region is CASSKTGGQETQYF. The CDR3 coding sequence is TGTGCCAGTAGTAAGACAGGGGGCCAAGAGACCCAGTACTTC. The whole variable domain, filled in from reference TRBV19 and TRBJ2-5, reads DGGITQSPKYLFRKEGQNVTLSCEQNLNHDAMYWYRQDPGQGLRLIYYSQIVNDFQKGDIAEGYSVSREKKESFPLTVTSAQKNPTAFYLCASSKTGGQETQYFGPGTRLLVL.

The rearrangement joins TRBV19 to TRBJ1-1, with 7 bases lining up with TRBD1. The V gene's germline CDR1 is LNHDA and CDR2 SQIVND (reference sequence). The CDR3 consists of 14 residues. J lost 3 bases, V lost 8 bases, and 9 bases had no gene match. Here the CDR3 DNA reads TGTGCCAGTCTAGAAACTGACAGGGACACTGAAGCTTTCTTT. Translated: CASLETDRDTEAFF.

The chain combines TRBV3-1 (or the pseudogene TRBV3-2) with TRBJ1-1; no firm D call. V dropped 1 base and J dropped 1 base, with 7 bases sitting between them. The germline V gene has CDR1 LGHDT and CDR2 YNNKEL (reference sequence). This CDR3 region has 14 residues. The CDR3 DNA sequence: TGTGCCAGCAGCCAAGTTTCCAAGAACACTGAAGCTTTCTTT. Translating gives CASSQVSKNTEAFF.